This T cell receptor (beta chain) was retrieved from a study of cytomegalovirus exposure and HLA in healthy donors. Regarding the study as a whole: Later examination showed HLA-associated TCR beta chains had greater clonal expansion than equally common others. Presence/absence analyses rested on an assumption that sequencing depth was roughly uniform across donors. In most subjects, TCR beta sequences reportedly gave accurate predictions of HLA-A and HLA-B alleles.

This CDR3 is 14 amino acids long. The trim removed 0 bases at V and 8 bases at J, leaving 6 bases unmatched. The germline V gene encodes CDR1 SGDLS and CDR2 YYNGEE. Researchers ran the PCR with 60 Vbeta and 13 Jbeta primers. Here immunoSEQ multiplex PCR was the method, and the copy in TCRdb shows in-frame clones only, minus some. The table lists some 180,000 clones, 77% of them singletons. Worth noting for this clone: No antigen is known for it.

The chain links TRBV9 to TRBJ1-2; 8 bases align to TRBD1. The clonotype originates from a man between 18 and 29 years old in good health and CMV-seronegative. Sequencing was done on a sample of PBMCs. The CDR3 region is CASSVALGQEGYTF. In DNA form, the CDR3 reads TGTGCCAGCAGCGTAGCTTTGGGACAGGAAGGCTACACCTTC.